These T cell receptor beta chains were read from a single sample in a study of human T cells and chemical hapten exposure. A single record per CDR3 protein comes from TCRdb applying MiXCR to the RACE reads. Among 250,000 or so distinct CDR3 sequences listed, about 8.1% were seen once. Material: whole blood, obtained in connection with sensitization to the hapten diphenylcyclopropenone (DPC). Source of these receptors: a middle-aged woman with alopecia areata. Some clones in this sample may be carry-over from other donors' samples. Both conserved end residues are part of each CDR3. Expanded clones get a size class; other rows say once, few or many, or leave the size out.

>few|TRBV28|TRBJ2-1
CASTTSSRPHNEQFF
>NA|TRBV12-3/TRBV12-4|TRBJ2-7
CASSFIFYEQYF
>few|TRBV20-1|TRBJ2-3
CSARASTDTQYF
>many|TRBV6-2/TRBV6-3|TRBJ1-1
CASSYVGLGTEAFF
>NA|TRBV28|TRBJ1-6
CASTGGMNNSPLHF
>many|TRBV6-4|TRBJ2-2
CASSAQGNTGELFF
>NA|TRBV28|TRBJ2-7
CASSPSGLRAYEQYF
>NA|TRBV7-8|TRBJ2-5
CASSLRGGANQETQYF
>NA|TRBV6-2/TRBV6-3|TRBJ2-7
CASSYTTLLAAWQYF
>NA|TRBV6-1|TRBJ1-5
CASSEAWRSGNQPQHF
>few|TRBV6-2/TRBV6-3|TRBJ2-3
CASSAGKGTTDTQYF
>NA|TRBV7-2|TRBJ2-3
CASSLSLLGTDTQYF
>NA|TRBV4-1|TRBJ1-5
CASSRAGSPQPQHF
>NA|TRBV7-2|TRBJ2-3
CASAWTSGRAVDTQYF
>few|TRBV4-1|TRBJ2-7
CASSQVSQGDEQYF
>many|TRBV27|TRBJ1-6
CASSLSSGYSPLHF
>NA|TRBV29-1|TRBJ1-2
CSVEVGSRTGANYGYTF
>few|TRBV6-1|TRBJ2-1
CASSESGGSYNEQFF
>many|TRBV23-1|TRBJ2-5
CASNSGVAENGIETQYF
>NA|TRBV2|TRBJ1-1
CASSGYGQPSEAFF